A single T cell receptor (beta chain) is shown here with its context. Antigen: not known. The data stem from a study of graft-versus-host responses after intestinal transplantation. Across the study: Multivisceral, liver-intestinal, or isolated intestinal transplants were performed in recipients. Recipients were all induced with anti-thymocyte globulin, then given tacrolimus and steroids for around three years.

Generated by immunoSEQ multiplex PCR, the TCRdb table keeps only in-frame clones and is missing some. The table shows about 51,000 clones, with around 92% occurring only once. CDR1 SGHVS and CDR2 FQNEAQ come from the germline V gene. V was clipped by 1 base and J by 2 bases, with 15 bases between them. CDR3 length: 17 amino acids. The sample here was unstimulated CD4+ T cells sorted from spleen or lymph node cells, taken before transplant. The J gene is TRBJ1-3, the V gene TRBV7-8, with a weak D call TRBD1 (5 bases). This TCR was recovered from a human donor who was the organ donor for an intestinal transplant. CDR3 coding DNA: TGTGCCAGCAGCTTAGGGGGACTTAGGGGCACTGGAAACACCATATATTTT. This codes for CASSLGGLRGTGNTIYF.